The next 17 T cell receptor beta chains were all read from a single sample in a study of cytomegalovirus exposure and HLA in healthy donors (TCRdb year 2017). Libraries were made using the immunoSEQ multiplex PCR assay. A mixture of 60 forward primers for TCR Vbeta segments and 13 reverse primers for TCR Jbeta segments was used in the multiplex PCR. TCRdb obtained this table from immuneACCESS and retained in-frame rearrangements with V and J assigned. These tables miss some clones; where compared with another copy, unresolved V genes account for less than half of the shortfall, and the remainder is unexplained. Here the sample has over 90,000 clones; about 74% occur a single time. Together, the top ten hold around a tenth of the sample. The sequenced sample was PBMCs. The receptors derive from a male donor in good health and CMV-seropositive.

This clone showed up just once. The chain recombines TRBV29-1 with TRBJ2-2; D may be TRBD2 (6 bases). The CDR3 is 14 residues long. V shed 3 bases and J shed 4 bases, with 12 bases lying between them. The V gene's germline CDR1 is SQVTM and CDR2 ANQGSEA. The DNA for the CDR3 is TGCAGCGTTGAGCGGGGTTACGGCACCGGGGAGCTGTTTTTT. As protein: CSVERGYGTGELFF.

CDR3 DNA: TGTGCCAGCAGTCCAGCGGGGAGCTCCTACGAGCAGTACTTC. The encoded protein is CASSPAGSSYEQYF. The V and J genes are TRBV28 and TRBJ2-7; 7 bases fit TRBD2. There are 14 residues in the CDR3. The junction had 4 bases not matched to a gene; V was cut back by 5 bases and J by 0 bases. CDR1 is MDHEN, CDR2 SYDVKM, per germline.

The J gene is TRBJ1-1, the V gene TRBV28; 8 bases match TRBD1. The CDR3 is 14 residues long. Losses at the gene ends were 6 bases for V and 5 bases for J; bases not matched to a gene: 8. Germline CDR1 MDHEN, CDR2 SYDVKM. CDR3 amino acids: CASRQGGLRTEAFF. The CDR3 coding sequence is TGTGCCAGCAGACAGGGGGGATTAAGAACTGAAGCTTTCTTT.

This chain links TRBV11-3 with TRBJ2-4; tentative D call: TRBD2 (6 bases). This CDR3 is 15 amino acids long. Germline assignment: CDR1 SGHNT and CDR2 YENEEA. V dropped 3 bases and J dropped 7 bases, with 16 bases sitting between them. The CDR3 coding sequence is TGTGCCAGCAGCTTGGGGGGTGAAGGGTCTAACATTCAGTACTTC. This translates into CASSLGGEGSNIQYF.

The chain recombines TRBV20-1 with TRBJ1-1; D remains unclear. CDR3 length equals 11 residues. Per germline, CDR1 DFQATT and CDR2 SNEGSKA (reference sequence). The V end lost 5 bases, the J end lost 3 bases, and 7 bases lay between the germline ends. Written as DNA, the CDR3 is TGCAGTGCTTTCGGGGACACTGAAGCTTTCTTT. Protein product: CSAFGDTEAFF.

The count of this clone is one. This sequence joins TRBV6-5 and TRBJ2-5; TRBD1 matches at 9 bases. This CDR3 spans 14 amino acids. Germline-derived CDR1 and CDR2 are MNHEY and SVGAGI. J lost 5 bases, V lost 6 bases, and 7 bases had no gene match. The chain's CDR3 is CASSRQGGRETQYF. CDR3 sequence (DNA): TGTGCCAGCAGCCGACAGGGGGGTCGGGAGACCCAGTACTTC.

The rearrangement links TRBV2 to TRBJ2-1, with a possible D match to TRBD2 (5 bases). The CDR3 totals 14 residues. Germline V gives CDR1 SNHLY, CDR2 FYNNEI. Trimming removed 8 bases at V and 2 bases at J, with 13 bases between. This CDR3 reads CASRSGLTYNEQFF. The CDR3 DNA reads as TGTGCCAGCCGGAGCGGTCTCACCTACAATGAGCAGTTCTTC.

This clone was seen a handful of times. V is TRBV6-1 and J is TRBJ2-7, with 7 positions matching TRBD1. The V gene's germline CDR1 is MNHNS and CDR2 SASEGT. Trimming at V came to 4 bases and at J to 5 bases, leaving 11 bases not matched to a gene. This CDR3 is 15 amino acids long. Written as DNA, the CDR3 is TGTGCCAGCAGTGCCCGGGGACAGTCGTTTGACGAGCAGTACTTC. Protein: CASSARGQSFDEQYF.

The chain links TRBV11-2 to TRBJ1-4; tentatively, D is TRBD1 (5 bases). The V end lost 1 base, the J end lost 6 bases, and 12 bases lay between the germline ends. This CDR3 region has 15 residues. Germline V gene lookup returns CDR1 SGHAT and CDR2 FQNNGV. This chain's CDR3 is CASSLGGGSYEKLFF. CDR3 in DNA: TGTGCCAGCAGCTTAGGTGGGGGGAGCTATGAAAAACTGTTTTTT.

This chain links TRBV2 with TRBJ1-2; no clear D gene. V gave up 4 bases and J gave up 5 bases, with 17 bases separating them. This CDR3 spans 15 amino acids. Germline V gene data show CDR1 as SNHLY and CDR2 as FYNNEI. The DNA for the CDR3 is TGTGCCAGCAGTGGGAGGGTGGAGGAGGGTTATGGCTACACCTTC. This translates into CASSGRVEEGYGYTF.

The genes are TRBV29-1 and TRBJ2-5; D not certain. The CDR3 extends over 11 amino acids. Between the trimmed V and J ends, which lost 6 bases and 4 bases, there was a span of 9 bases. CDR1 and CDR2 (germline): SQVTM, ANQGSEA. CDR3: CSVIRRETQYF. For the CDR3, the DNA is TGCAGCGTAATTCGCAGAGAGACCCAGTACTTC.

The chain recombines TRBV11-2 with TRBJ2-1; D uncertain. This CDR3 contains 14 residues. V was shortened by 4 bases and J by 9 bases, with 16 bases between the two germline ends. Looked up from germline, CDR1 is SGHAT and CDR2 is FQNNGV. The CDR3 DNA is TGTGCCAGCAGCTCGACGTACAGTAGTTCTGAGCAGTTCTTC. Protein sequence: CASSSTYSSSEQFF. Full variable domain (missing parts from reference TRBV11-2 and TRBJ2-1): EAGVAQSPRYKIIEKRQSVAFWCNPISGHATLYWYQQILGQGPKLLIQFQNNGVVDDSQLPKDRFSAERLKGVDSTLKIQPAKLEDSAVYLCASSSTYSSSEQFFGPGTRLTVL.

CDR3: CASSLDSPRGLFF. CDR3 nucleotide sequence: TGTGCCAGCAGTTTAGACTCGCCTAGAGGACTGTTTTTT. The chain couples TRBV28 to TRBJ1-4; D not certain. The CDR3 loop spans 13 amino acids. The germline V gene has CDR1 MDHEN and CDR2 SYDVKM. V dropped 2 bases and J dropped 13 bases, with 14 bases sitting between them.

Comment on this clone: This same CDR3 is encoded by further DNA sequences in the sample. The rearrangement uses TRBV6-5 and TRBJ2-3; no clear D. Germline CDR1 is MNHEY and CDR2 is SVGAGI. CDR3 length: 12 residues. With 0 bases removed from V and 6 bases from J, the gap between germline ends came to 4 bases. The CDR3 region has the DNA TGTGCCAGCAGTTACTCGGGCGATACGCAGTATTTT. Translating it yields CASSYSGDTQYF.

J is TRBJ2-1 and V is TRBV19; TRBD2 matches 9 bases. After removal of 4 bases from V and 10 bases from J, the junction contained 5 bases not matched to a gene. The CDR3 runs 13 residues. In germline, CDR1 is LNHDA, CDR2 SQIVND (reference sequence). CDR3 sequence: CASSTGLAREQFF. In DNA, the CDR3 is TGTGCCAGTAGTACGGGACTAGCCCGGGAGCAGTTCTTC. Looking up the rest from reference TRBV19 and TRBJ2-1 gives the full variable domain: DGGITQSPKYLFRKEGQNVTLSCEQNLNHDAMYWYRQDPGQGLRLIYYSQIVNDFQKGDIAEGYSVSREKKESFPLTVTSAQKNPTAFYLCASSTGLAREQFFGPGTRLTVL.

This clone was observed a few times. The chain has TRBV2 and TRBJ2-3, with 8 bases identical to TRBD2. The CDR3 spans 14 residues. V was pared by 3 bases and J by 2 bases, with 1 base of the junction left unmatched. Germline CDR1 is SNHLY and CDR2 is FYNNEI. For the CDR3, the DNA is TGTGCCAGCAGTGACGGACTAGCCACAGATACGCAGTATTTT. It yields the protein CASSDGLATDTQYF.

This chain links TRBV7-2 with TRBJ2-4; 10 positions agree with TRBD1. The V gene's germline CDR1 is SGHTA and CDR2 FQGNSA. The V and J ends lost 5 bases and 1 base, in that order; junction bases with no gene match: 11. The CDR3 spans 18 residues. The DNA for the CDR3 is TGTGCCAGCAGCCTCTCCCTGGGACAGGGGAAGGCCAAAAACATTCAGTACTTC. Protein sequence: CASSLSLGQGKAKNIQYF.